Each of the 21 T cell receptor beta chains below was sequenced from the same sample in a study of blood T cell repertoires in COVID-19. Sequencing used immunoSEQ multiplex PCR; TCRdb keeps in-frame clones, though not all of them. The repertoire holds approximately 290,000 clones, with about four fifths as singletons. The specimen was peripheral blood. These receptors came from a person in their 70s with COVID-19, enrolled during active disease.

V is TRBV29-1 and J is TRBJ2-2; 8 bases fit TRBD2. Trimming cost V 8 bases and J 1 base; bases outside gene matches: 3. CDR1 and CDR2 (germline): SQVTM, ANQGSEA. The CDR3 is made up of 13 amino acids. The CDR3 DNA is TGCAGCTCGACTAGCGAGAACACCGGGGAGCTGTTTTTT. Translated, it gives CSSTSENTGELFF.

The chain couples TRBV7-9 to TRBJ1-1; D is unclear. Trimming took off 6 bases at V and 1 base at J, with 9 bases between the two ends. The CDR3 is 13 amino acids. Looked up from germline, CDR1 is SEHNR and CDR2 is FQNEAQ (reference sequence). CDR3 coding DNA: TGTGCCAGCAGTTACAACGAGAACACTGAAGCTTTCTTT. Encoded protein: CASSYNENTEAFF.

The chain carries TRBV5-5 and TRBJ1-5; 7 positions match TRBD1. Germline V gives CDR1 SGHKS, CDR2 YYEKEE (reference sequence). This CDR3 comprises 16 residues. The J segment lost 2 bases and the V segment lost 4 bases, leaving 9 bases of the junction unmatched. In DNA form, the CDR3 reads TGTGCCAGCAGCCCAGAGACAGGGATGGGCAATCAGCCCCAGCATTTT. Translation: CASSPETGMGNQPQHF.

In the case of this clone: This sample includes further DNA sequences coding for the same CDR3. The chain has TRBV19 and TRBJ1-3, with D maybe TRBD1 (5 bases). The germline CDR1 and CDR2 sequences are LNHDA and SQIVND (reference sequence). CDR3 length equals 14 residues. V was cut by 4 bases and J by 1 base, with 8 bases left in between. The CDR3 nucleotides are TGTGCCAGTAGTACAGGGTCGTCTGGAAACACCATATATTTT. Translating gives CASSTGSSGNTIYF.

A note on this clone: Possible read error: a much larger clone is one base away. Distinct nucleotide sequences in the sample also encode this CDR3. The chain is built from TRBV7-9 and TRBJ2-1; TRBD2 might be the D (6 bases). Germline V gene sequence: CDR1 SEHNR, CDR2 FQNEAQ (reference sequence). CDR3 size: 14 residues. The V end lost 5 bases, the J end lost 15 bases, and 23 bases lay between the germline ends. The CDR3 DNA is TGTGCCAGCAGCACTCGGGGGTTTGAAACCCCAGGGTTCTTC. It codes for CASSTRGFETPGFF.

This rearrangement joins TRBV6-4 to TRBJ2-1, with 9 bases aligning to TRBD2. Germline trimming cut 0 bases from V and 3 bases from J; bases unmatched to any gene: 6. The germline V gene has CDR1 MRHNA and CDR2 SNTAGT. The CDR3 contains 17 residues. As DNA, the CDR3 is TGTGCCAGCAGTGACTCTCTAGCGGGGAGTTTCTACAATGAGCAGTTCTTC. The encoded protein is CASSDSLAGSFYNEQFF.

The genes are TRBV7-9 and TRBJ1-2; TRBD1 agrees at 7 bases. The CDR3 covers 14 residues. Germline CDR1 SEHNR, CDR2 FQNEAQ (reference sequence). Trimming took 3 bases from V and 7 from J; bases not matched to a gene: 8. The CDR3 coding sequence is TGTGCCAGCAGCTTCCCAGGGGGAGTTGGTGGCTACACCTTC. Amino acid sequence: CASSFPGGVGGYTF.

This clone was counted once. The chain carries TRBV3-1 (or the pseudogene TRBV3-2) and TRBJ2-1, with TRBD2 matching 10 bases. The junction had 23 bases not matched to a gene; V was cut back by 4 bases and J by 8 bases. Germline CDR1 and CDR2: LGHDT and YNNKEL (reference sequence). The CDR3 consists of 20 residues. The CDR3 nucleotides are TGTGCCAGCAGCCCCCCGCAAAGGGCTAGCGGGAGTTTCAAAAGGTATGAGCAGTTCTTC. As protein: CASSPPQRASGSFKRYEQFF.

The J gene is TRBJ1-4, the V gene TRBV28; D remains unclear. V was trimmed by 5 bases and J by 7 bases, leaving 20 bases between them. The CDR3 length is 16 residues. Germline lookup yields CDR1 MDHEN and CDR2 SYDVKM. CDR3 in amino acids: CASSPPSTGSFEKLFF. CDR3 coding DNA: TGTGCCAGCAGTCCCCCGTCGACCGGGAGTTTTGAAAAACTGTTTTTT.

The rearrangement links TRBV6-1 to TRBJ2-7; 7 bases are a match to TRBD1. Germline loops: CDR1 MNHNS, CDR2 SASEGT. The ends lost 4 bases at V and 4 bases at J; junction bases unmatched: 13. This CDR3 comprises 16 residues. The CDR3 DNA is TGTGCCAGCAGTGGAGCCCGACAGGGCAAGAATTACGAGCAGTACTTC. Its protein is CASSGARQGKNYEQYF.

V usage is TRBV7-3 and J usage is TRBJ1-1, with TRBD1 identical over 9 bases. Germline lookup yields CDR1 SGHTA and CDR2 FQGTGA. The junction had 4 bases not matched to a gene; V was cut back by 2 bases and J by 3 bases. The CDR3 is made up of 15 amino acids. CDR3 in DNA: TGTGCCAGCAGCTTAGGCGACAGGGGGGACACTGAAGCTTTCTTT. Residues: CASSLGDRGDTEAFF.

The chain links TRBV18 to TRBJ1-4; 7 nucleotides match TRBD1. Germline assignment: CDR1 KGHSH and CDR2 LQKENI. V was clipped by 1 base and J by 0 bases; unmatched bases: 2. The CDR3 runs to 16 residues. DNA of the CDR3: TGTGCCAGCTCACCACTTGGGACAGCAACTAATGAAAAACTGTTTTTT. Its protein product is CASSPLGTATNEKLFF.

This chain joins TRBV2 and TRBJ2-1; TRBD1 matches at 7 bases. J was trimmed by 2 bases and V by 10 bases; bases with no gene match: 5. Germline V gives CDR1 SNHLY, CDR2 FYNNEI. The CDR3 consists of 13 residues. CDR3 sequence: CATRQGAYNEQFF. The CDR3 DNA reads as TGTGCCACAAGACAGGGCGCCTACAATGAGCAGTTCTTC.

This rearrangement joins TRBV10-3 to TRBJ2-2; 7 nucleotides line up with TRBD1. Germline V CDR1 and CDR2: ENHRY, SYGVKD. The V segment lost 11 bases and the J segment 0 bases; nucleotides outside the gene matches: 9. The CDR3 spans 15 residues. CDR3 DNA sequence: TGTGCCGTCCACTCCGGGACAGCGAACACCGGGGAGCTGTTTTTT. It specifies CAVHSGTANTGELFF.

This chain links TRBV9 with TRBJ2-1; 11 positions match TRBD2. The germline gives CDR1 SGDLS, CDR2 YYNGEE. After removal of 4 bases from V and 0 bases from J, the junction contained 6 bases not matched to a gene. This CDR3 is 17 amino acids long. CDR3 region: CASSLTSGDTSYNEQFF. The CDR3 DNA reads TGTGCCAGCAGCTTGACTAGCGGGGATACCTCCTACAATGAGCAGTTCTTC.

CDR3 nucleotides: TGTGCCAGCAGCTTAGTTTGGTCTCTTACTAGCGGGGGGGCTGAGACCCAGTACTTC. It is translated as CASSLVWSLTSGGAETQYF. V is TRBV7-2 and J is TRBJ2-5; the match to TRBD2 covers 13 bases. The trim removed 1 base at V and 5 bases at J, leaving 13 bases unmatched. This CDR3 spans 19 amino acids. Germline values: CDR1 SGHTA, CDR2 FQGNSA. Filled out from reference TRBV7-2 and TRBJ2-5, the complete variable domain reads GAGVSQSPSNKVTEKGKDVELRCDPISGHTALYWYRQSLGQGLEFLIYFQGNSAPDKSGLPSDRFSAERTGGSVSTLTIQRTQQEDSAVYLCASSLVWSLTSGGAETQYFGPGTRLLVL.

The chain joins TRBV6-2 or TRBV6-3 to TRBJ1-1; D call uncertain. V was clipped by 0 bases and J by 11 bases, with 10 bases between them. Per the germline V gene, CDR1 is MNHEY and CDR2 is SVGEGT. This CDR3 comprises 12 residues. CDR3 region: CASSYSNGGAFF. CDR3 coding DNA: TGTGCCAGCAGTTACTCGAACGGAGGGGCTTTCTTT.

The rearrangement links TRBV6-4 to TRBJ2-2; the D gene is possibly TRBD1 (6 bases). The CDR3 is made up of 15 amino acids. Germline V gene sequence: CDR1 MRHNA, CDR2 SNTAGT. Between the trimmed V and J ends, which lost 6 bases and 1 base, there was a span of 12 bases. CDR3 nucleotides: TGTGCCAGCAGGAACCGCAGGGGGAACACCGGGGAGCTGTTTTTT. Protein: CASRNRRGNTGELFF.

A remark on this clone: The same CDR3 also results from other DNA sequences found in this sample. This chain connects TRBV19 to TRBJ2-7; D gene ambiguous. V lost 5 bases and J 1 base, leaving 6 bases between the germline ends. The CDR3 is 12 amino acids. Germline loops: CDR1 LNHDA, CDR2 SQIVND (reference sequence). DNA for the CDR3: TGTGCCAGTAGTTCCGGGTCCTACGAGCAGTACTTC. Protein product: CASSSGSYEQYF.

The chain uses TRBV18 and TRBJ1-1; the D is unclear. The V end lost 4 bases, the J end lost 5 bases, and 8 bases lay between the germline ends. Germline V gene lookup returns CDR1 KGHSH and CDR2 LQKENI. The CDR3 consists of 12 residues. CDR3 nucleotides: TGTGCCAGCTCACTCGGGAGGACTGAAGCTTTCTTT. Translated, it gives CASSLGRTEAFF.

The CDR3 reads CASSQVRGGGGYNSPLHF. The CDR3 DNA is TGCGCCAGCAGCCAAGTCCGAGGGGGAGGGGGTTATAATTCACCCCTCCACTTT. The chain is built from TRBV4-3 and TRBJ1-6; tentative D call: TRBD1 (6 bases). Trimming pared 1 base from V and 4 bases from J, leaving 17 bases between. Germline CDR1 is LGHNA and CDR2 is YSLEER. The CDR3 totals 18 residues.